This note documents a single TCR beta chain sequence. The sample's treatment: oral pan-JAK inhibitor, 5-10 mg twice daily. RNA extraction and reverse transcription yielded cDNA as sequencing template. Assay used: immunoSEQ multiplex PCR; TCRdb lists only in-frame clones, some missing. Of some 190,000 clones in the sample, more than 60% were seen once. The sample is drawn from a study of CD8+ T cells in alopecia areata. The germline gives CDR1 LNHNV, CDR2 YYDKDF (reference sequence). The CDR3 runs to 12 residues. V shed 6 bases, J shed 7 bases, and the junction held 3 bases outside the gene matches. The chain recombines TRBV15 with TRBJ2-4; 7 bases match TRBD2. This TCR came from a human donor with alopecia areata. The sequenced sample was CD4+ T cells sorted from blood, obtained at week 44, from a patient treated with tofacitinib. The CDR3 coding sequence is TGTGCCACCAGTCCCGGGGGGAACATTCAGTACTTC. The encoded protein is CATSPGGNIQYF.